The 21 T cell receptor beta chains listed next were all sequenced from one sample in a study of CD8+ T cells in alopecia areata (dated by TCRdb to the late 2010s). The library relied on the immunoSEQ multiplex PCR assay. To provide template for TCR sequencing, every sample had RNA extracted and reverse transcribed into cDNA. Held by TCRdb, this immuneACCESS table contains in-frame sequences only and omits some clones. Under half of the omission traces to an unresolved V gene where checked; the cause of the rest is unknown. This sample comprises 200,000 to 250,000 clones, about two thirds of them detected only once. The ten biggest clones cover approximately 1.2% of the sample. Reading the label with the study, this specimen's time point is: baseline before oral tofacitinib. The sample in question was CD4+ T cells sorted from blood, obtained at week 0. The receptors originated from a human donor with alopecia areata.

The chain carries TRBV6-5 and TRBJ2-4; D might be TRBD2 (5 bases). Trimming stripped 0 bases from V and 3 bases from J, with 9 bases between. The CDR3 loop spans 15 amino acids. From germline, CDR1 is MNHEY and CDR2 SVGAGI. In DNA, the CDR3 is TGTGCCAGCAGTTACTCCGGGGATGGCAAAAACATTCAGTACTTC. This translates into CASSYSGDGKNIQYF.

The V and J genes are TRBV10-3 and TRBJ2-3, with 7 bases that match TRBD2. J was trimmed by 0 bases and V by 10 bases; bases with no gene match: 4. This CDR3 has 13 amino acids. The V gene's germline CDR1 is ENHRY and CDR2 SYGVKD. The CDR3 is CATGGISTDTQYF. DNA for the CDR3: TGTGCCACCGGGGGGATAAGCACAGATACGCAGTATTTT.

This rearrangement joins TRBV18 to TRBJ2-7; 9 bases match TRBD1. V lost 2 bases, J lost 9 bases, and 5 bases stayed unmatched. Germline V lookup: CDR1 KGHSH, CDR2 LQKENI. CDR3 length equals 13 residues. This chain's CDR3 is CASSPGTGYVQYF. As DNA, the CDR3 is TGTGCCAGCTCACCAGGGACAGGGTATGTGCAGTACTTC.

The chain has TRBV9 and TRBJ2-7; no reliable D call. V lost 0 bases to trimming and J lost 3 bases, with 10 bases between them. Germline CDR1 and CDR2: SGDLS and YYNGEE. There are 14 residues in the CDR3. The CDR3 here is CASSVAPDNYEQYF. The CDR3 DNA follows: TGTGCCAGCAGCGTAGCTCCAGACAACTACGAGCAGTACTTC.

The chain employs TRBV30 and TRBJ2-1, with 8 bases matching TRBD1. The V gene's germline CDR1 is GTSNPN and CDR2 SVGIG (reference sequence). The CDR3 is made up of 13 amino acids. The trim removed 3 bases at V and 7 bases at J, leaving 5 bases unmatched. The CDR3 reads CAWRIRGQNEQFF. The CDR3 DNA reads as TGTGCCTGGAGAATCAGGGGGCAGAATGAGCAGTTCTTC.

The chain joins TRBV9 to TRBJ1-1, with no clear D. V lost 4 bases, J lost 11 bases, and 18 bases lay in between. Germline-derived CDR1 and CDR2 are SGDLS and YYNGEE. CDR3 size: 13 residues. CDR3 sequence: CASSPKTMTDAFF. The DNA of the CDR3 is TGTGCCAGCAGCCCAAAGACTATGACGGATGCTTTCTTT.

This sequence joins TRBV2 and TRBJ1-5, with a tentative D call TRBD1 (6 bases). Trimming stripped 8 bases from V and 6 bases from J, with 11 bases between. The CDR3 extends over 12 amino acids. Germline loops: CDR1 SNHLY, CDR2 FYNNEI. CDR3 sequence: CASGDIIQPQHF. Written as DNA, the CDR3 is TGTGCCAGCGGGGACATTATTCAGCCCCAGCATTTT. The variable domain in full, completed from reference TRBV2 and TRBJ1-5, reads EPEVTQTPSHQVTQMGQEVILRCVPISNHLYFYWYRQILGQKVEFLVSFYNNEISEKSEIFDDQFSVERPDGSNFTLKIRSTKLEDSAMYFCASGDIIQPQHFGDGTRLSIL.

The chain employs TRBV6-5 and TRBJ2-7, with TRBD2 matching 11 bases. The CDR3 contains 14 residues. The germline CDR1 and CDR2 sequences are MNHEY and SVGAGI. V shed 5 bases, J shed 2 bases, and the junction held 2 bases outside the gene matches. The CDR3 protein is CASSRLAGPYEQYF. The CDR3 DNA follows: TGTGCCAGCAGTCGACTAGCGGGGCCCTACGAGCAGTACTTC.

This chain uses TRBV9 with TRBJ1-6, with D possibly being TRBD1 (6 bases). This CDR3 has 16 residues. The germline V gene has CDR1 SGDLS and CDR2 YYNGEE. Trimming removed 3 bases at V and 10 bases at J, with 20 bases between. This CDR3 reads CASSANVQGYGSPLHF. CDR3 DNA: TGTGCCAGCAGCGCAAATGTACAGGGATACGGGTCACCCCTCCACTTT.

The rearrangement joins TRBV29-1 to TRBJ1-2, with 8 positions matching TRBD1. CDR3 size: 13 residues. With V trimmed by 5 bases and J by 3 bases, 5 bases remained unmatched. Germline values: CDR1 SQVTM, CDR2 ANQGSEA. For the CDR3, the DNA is TGCAGCGTTCGGGCAGGGGGCTACTATGGCTACACCTTC. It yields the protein CSVRAGGYYGYTF. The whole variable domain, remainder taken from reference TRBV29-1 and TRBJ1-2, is SAVISQKPSRDICQRGTSLTIQCQVDSQVTMMFWYRQQPGQSLTLIATANQGSEATYESGFVIDKFPISRPNLTFSTLTVSNMSPEDSSIYLCSVRAGGYYGYTFGSGTRLTVV.

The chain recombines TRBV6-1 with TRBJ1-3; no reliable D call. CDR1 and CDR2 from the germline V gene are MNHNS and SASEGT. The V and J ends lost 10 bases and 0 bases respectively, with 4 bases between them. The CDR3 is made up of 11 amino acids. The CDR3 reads CATDSGNTIYF. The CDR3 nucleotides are TGTGCCACCGACTCTGGAAACACCATATATTTT.

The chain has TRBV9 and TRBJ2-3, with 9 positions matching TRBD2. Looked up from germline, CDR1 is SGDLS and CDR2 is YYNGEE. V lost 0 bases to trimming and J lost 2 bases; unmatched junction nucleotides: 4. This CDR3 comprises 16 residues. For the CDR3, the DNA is TGTGCCAGCAGCGTAGCGGGCGGGGGGGCCACAGATACGCAGTATTTT. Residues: CASSVAGGGATDTQYF. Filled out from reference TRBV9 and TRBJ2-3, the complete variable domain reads DSGVTQTPKHLITATGQRVTLRCSPRSGDLSVYWYQQSLDQGLQFLIQYYNGEERAKGNILERFSAQQFPDLHSELNLSSLELGDSALYFCASSVAGGGATDTQYFGPGTRLTVL.

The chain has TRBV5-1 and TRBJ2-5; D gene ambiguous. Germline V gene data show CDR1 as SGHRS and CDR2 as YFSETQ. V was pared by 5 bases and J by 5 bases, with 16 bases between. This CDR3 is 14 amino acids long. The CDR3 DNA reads TGCGCCAGCAGTTACGATCCTTTGGGGGAGACCCAGTACTTC. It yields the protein CASSYDPLGETQYF. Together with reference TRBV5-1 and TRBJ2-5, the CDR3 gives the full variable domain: KAGVTQTPRYLIKTRGQQVTLSCSPISGHRSVSWYQQTPGQGLQFLFEYFSETQRNKGNFPGRFSGRQFSNSRSEMNVSTLELGDSALYLCASSYDPLGETQYFGPGTRLLVL.

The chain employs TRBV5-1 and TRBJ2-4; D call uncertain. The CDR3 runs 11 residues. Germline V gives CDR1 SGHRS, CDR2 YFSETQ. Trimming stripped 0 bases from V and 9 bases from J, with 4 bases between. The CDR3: CASSLGSIQYF. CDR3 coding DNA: TGCGCCAGCAGCTTGGGTAGCATTCAGTACTTC.

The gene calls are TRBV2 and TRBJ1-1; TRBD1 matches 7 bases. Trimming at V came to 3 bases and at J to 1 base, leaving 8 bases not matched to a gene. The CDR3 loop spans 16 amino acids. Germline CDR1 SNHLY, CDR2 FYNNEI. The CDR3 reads CASSDRTRGWNTEAFF. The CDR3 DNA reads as TGTGCCAGCAGTGATAGAACCAGGGGGTGGAACACTGAAGCTTTCTTT.

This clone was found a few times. The chain's CDR3 is CASSARQGAVKETQYF. For the CDR3, the DNA is TGTGCCAGCAGCGCCAGACAGGGGGCGGTTAAAGAGACCCAGTACTTC. The chain is built from TRBV9 and TRBJ2-5; 10 bases are a match to TRBD1. Germline-derived CDR1 and CDR2 are SGDLS and YYNGEE. V shed 3 bases, J shed 3 bases, and the junction held 8 bases outside the gene matches. CDR3 length: 16 amino acids.

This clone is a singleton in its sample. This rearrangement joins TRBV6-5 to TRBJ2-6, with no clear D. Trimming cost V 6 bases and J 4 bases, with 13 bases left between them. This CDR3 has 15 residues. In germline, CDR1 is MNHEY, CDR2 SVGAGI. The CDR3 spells CASRGFVHGANVLTF. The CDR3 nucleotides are TGTGCCAGCAGGGGCTTCGTACACGGGGCCAACGTCCTGACTTTC.

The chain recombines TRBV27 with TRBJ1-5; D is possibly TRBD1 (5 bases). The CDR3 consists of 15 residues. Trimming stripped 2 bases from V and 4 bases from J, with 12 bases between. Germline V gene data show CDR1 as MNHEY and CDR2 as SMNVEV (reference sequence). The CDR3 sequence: CASSLQGVVNQPQHF. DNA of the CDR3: TGTGCCAGCAGTTTACAGGGCGTGGTAAATCAGCCCCAGCATTTT.

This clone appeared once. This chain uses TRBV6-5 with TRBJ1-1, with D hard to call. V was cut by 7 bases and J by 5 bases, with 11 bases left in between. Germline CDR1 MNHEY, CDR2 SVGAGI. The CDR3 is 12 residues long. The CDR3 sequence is CASTSINTEAFF. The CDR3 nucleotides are TGTGCCAGCACCTCAATCAATACTGAAGCTTTCTTT.

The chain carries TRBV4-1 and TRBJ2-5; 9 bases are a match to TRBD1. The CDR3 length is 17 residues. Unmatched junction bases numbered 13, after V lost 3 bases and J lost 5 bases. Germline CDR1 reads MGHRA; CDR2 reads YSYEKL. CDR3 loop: CASSHHWADRGRETQYF. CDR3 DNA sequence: TGCGCCAGCAGCCATCACTGGGCGGACAGGGGCAGGGAGACCCAGTACTTC.

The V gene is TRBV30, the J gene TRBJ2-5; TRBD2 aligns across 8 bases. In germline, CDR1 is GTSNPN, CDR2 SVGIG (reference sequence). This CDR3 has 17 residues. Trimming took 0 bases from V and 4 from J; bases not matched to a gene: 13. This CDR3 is CAWSVIRRGDFVETQYF. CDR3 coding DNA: TGTGCCTGGAGTGTCATCCGGCGGGGGGACTTCGTAGAGACCCAGTACTTC.